This is a list of T cell receptor beta chains from one sample in a study of blood T cell repertoires in COVID-19. The method was immunoSEQ multiplex PCR; TCRdb's version includes in-frame clones alone and lacks a portion of them. Seen here are 290,000 or so clones, nearly 90% observed once, and the top ten hold approximately 4%. Sequenced sample: PBMCs or T cells enriched from blood (not recorded which). Every receptor here comes from a young woman with acute COVID-19. Each CDR3 is given with its conserved first and last residue. A D gene is named only where the DNA matches it firmly. Where a row states a size, it is once, few, many or the class of an expanded clone; other rows omit it.

NA TRBJ2-7 NA TRBV24-1 TGTGCCACCAGTGATTTGAGTGCCGCCTTTTTGGTGCGATACGAGCAGTACTTC CATSDLSAAFLVRYEQYF
NA TRBJ2-1 NA TRBV5-1 TGCGCCAGCAGCTCCGAGGCCGGTCACAATGAGCAGTTCTTC CASSSEAGHNEQFF
NA TRBJ2-5 TRBD1 TRBV24-1 TGTGCCACCAGCGCGACAGGGAGAGAAGAGACCCAGTACTTC CATSATGREETQYF
NA TRBJ1-2 TRBD1 TRBV5-8 TGTGCCAGCATATTTCCCCGGGACAGGGGAACTAACTATGGCTACACCTTC CASIFPRDRGTNYGYTF
few TRBJ1-2 NA TRBV28 TGTGCCAGCAGGTCTACAGGGATCTATGGCTACACCTTC CASRSTGIYGYTF
NA TRBJ1-6 NA TRBV7-3 TGTGCCAGCAGCTCTAATAGTAATTCACCCCTCCACTTT CASSSNSNSPLHF
NA TRBJ1-1 NA TRBV6-5 TGTGCCAGCAGTCCCACCGGACTTGTCACTGAAGCTTTCTTT CASSPTGLVTEAFF
NA TRBJ1-2 NA TRBV14 TGTGCCAGCAGCCCCCAGGGCTACTATGGCTACACCTTC CASSPQGYYGYTF
NA TRBJ1-6 NA TRBV27 TGTGCCAGCAGCCTGGGGGCGCAACCCCTCCACTTT CASSLGAQPLHF
NA TRBJ2-6 NA TRBV2 TGTGCCAGCAGTGAGTGGGGGGACAGCGGCTCTGGGGCCAACGTCCTGACTTTC CASSEWGDSGSGANVLTF
few TRBJ1-5 TRBD1 TRBV11-2 TGTGCCAGCAGCCAGGGACAGGGGCCCAATCAGCCCCAGCATTTT CASSQGQGPNQPQHF
NA TRBJ1-1 NA TRBV7-9 TGTGCCAGCAGCCTGATGGTCCCCGGAGCTTTCTTT CASSLMVPGAFF
NA TRBJ2-5 NA TRBV5-6 TGTGCCAGCAGCTTTGGGGGAGGAGAGACCCAGTACTTC CASSFGGGETQYF
NA TRBJ1-3 NA TRBV7-8 TGTGCCAGCAGCTCGTCCGGGGGGGGAACTGGAAACACCATATATTTT CASSSSGGGTGNTIYF
NA TRBJ2-2 TRBD1 TRBV24-1 TGTGCCACCAGTGATTTGGGTGGGACAGGGGACACCGGGGAGCTGTTTTTT CATSDLGGTGDTGELFF